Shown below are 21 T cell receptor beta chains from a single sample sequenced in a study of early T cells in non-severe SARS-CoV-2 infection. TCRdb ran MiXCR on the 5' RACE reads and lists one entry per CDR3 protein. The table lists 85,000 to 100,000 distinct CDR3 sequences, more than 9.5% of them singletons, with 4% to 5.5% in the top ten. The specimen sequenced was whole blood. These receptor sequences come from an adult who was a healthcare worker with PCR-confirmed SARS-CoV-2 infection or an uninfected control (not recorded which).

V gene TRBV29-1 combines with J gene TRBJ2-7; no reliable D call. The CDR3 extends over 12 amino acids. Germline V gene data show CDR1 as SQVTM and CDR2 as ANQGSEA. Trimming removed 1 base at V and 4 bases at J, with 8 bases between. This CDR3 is CSVEADGYEQYF. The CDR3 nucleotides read TGCAGCGTTGAAGCCGACGGTTACGAGCAGTACTTC.

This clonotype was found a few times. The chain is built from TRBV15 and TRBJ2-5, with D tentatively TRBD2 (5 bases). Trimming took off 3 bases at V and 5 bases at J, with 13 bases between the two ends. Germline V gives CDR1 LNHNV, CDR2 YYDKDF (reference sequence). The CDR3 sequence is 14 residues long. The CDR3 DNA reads TGTGCCACCAGCAGGAGGACTCCGGTGGAGACCCAGTACTTC. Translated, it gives CATSRRTPVETQYF.

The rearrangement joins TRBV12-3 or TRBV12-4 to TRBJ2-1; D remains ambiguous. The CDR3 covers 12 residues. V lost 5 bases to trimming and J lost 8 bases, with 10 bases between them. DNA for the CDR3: TGTGCCAGCAGTCCGGGTGGGGATGAGCAGTTCTTC. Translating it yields CASSPGGDEQFF.

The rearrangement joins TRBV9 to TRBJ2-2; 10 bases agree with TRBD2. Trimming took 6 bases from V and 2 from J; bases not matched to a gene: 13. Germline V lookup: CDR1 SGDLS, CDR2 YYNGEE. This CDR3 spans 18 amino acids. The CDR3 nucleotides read TGTGCCAGCACCTCGGAAGAGCGGGGGGGCCTCAACACCGGGGAGCTGTTTTTT. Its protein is CASTSEERGGLNTGELFF.

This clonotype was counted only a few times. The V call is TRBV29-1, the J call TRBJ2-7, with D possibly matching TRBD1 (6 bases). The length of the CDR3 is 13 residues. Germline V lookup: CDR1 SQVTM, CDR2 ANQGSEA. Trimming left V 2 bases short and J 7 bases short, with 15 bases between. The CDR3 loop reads CSVEIQGTGEQYF. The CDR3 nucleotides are TGCAGCGTTGAAATACAGGGTACGGGGGAGCAGTACTTC.

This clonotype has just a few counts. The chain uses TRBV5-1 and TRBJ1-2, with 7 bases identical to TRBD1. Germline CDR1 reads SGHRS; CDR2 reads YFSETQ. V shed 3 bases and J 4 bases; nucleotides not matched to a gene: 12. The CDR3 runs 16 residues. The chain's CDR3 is CASSWDPLGQAYGYTF. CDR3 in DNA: TGCGCCAGCAGCTGGGACCCCCTTGGACAGGCCTATGGCTACACCTTC.

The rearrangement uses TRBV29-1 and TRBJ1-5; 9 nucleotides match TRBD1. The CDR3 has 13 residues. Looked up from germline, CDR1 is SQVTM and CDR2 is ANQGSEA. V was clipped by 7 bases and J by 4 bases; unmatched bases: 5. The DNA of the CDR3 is TGCAGCGCTGGACAGGGGACGAATCAGCCCCAGCATTTT. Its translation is CSAGQGTNQPQHF.

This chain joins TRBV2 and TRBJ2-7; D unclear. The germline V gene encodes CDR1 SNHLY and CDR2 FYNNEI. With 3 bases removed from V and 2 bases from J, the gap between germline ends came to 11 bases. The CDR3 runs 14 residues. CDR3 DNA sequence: TGTGCCAGCAGTGAGGGCAGGATCCCCTACGAGCAGTACTTC. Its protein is CASSEGRIPYEQYF.

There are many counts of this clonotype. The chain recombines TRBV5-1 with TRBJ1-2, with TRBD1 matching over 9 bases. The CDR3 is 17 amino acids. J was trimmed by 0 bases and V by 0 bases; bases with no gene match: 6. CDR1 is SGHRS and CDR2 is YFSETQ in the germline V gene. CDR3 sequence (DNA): TGCGCCAGCAGCTTGGTCCGGGACAGGGATACTAACTATGGCTACACCTTC. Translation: CASSLVRDRDTNYGYTF. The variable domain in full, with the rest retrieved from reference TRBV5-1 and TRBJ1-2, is KAGVTQTPRYLIKTRGQQVTLSCSPISGHRSVSWYQQTPGQGLQFLFEYFSETQRNKGNFPGRFSGRQFSNSRSEMNVSTLELGDSALYLCASSLVRDRDTNYGYTFGSGTRLTVV.

The CDR3 DNA follows: TGCAGCGTTGCATATAGTGGTGGTACTAGGGAGACCCAGTACTTC. Encoded protein: CSVAYSGGTRETQYF. The V and J genes are TRBV29-1 and TRBJ2-5, with D possibly TRBD2 on 5 matching bases. The CDR3 runs 15 residues. In germline, CDR1 is SQVTM, CDR2 ANQGSEA. Between the trimmed V and J ends, which lost 4 bases and 5 bases, there was a span of 20 bases.

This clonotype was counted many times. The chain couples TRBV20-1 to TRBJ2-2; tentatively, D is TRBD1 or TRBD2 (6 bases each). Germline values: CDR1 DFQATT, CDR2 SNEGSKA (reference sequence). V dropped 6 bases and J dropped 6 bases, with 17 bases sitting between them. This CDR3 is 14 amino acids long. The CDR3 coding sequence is TGCAGTGCGGTTAGGGGGAGGTCAGCCGGGGAGCTGTTTTTT. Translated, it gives CSAVRGRSAGELFF.

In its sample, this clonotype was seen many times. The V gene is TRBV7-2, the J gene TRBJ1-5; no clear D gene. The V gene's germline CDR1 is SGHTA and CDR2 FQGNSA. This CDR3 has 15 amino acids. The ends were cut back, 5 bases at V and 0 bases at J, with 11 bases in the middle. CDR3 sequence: CASSPRSDSNQPQHF. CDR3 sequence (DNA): TGTGCCAGCAGCCCAAGATCCGATAGCAATCAGCCCCAGCATTTT.

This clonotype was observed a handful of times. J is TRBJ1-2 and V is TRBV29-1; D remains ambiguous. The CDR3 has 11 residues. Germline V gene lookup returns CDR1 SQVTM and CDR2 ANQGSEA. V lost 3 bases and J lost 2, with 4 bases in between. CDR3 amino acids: CSVEDNYGYTF. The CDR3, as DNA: TGCAGCGTTGAGGACAACTATGGCTACACCTTC. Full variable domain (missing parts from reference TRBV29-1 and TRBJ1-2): SAVISQKPSRDICQRGTSLTIQCQVDSQVTMMFWYRQQPGQSLTLIATANQGSEATYESGFVIDKFPISRPNLTFSTLTVSNMSPEDSSIYLCSVEDNYGYTFGSGTRLTVV.

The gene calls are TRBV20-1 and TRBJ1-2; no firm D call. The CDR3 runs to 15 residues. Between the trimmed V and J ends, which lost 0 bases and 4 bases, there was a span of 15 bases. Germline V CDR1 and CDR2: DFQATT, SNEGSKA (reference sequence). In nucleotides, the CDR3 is TGCAGTGCTAGAGATTCACCGGGAGCCTCCTATGGCTACACCTTC. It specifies CSARDSPGASYGYTF.

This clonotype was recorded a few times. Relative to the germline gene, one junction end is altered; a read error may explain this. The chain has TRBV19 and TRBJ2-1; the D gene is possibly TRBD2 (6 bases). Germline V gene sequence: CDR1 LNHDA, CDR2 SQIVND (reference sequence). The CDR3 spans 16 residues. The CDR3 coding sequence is TGTGCCAGCAGTAAGGTCTTGTCCGGGAGCTACAATGAGCAGTTCTTC. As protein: CASSKVLSGSYNEQFF. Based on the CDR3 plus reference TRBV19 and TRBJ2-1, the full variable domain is DGGITQSPKYLFRKEGQNVTLSCEQNLNHDAMYWYRQDPGQGLRLIYYSQIVNDFQKGDIAEGYSVSREKKESFPLTVTSAQKNPTAFYLCASSKVLSGSYNEQFFGPGTRLTVL.

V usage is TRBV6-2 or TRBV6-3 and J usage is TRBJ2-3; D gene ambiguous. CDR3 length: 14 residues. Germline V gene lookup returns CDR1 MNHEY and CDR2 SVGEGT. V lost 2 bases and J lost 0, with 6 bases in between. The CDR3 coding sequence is TGTGCCAGCAGTTACGTGACTAGCACAGATACGCAGTATTTT. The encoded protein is CASSYVTSTDTQYF.

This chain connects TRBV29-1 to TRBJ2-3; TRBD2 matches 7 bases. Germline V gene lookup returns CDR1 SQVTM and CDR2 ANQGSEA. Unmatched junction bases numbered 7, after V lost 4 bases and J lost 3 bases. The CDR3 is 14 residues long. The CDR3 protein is CSVAGGSWTDTQYF. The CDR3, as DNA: TGCAGCGTTGCGGGCGGGAGTTGGACAGATACGCAGTATTTT.

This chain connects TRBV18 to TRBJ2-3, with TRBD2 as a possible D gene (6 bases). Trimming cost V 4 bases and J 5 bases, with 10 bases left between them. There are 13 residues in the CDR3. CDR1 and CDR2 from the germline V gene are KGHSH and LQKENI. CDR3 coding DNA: TGTGCCAGCTCACTGGGACTCCTAGATACGCAGTATTTT. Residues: CASSLGLLDTQYF.

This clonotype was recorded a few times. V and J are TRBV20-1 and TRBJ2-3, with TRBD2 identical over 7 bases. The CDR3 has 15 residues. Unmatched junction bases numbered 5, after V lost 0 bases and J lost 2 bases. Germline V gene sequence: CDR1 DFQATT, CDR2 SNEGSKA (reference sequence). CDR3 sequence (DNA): TGCAGTGCTAGAGATCCGGGGGGAGCCACAGATACGCAGTATTTT. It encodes CSARDPGGATDTQYF.

The CDR3 reads CSARFAGESSPLHF. The CDR3 bases are TGCAGTGCTAGGTTTGCAGGGGAATCTTCACCCCTCCACTTT. The chain links TRBV20-1 to TRBJ1-6, with D possibly TRBD1 on 6 matching bases. Per germline, CDR1 DFQATT and CDR2 SNEGSKA (reference sequence). The CDR3 is 14 amino acids. V shed 3 bases and J shed 9 bases, with 15 bases lying between them.

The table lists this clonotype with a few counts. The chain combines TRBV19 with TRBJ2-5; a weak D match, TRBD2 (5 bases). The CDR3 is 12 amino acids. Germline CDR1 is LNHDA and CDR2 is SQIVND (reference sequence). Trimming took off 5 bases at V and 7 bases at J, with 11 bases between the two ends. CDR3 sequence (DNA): TGTGCCAGTAGTCCTCCTCGGGGGACCCAGTACTTC. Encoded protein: CASSPPRGTQYF. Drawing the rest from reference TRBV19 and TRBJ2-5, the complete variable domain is DGGITQSPKYLFRKEGQNVTLSCEQNLNHDAMYWYRQDPGQGLRLIYYSQIVNDFQKGDIAEGYSVSREKKESFPLTVTSAQKNPTAFYLCASSPPRGTQYFGPGTRLLVL.